A selection of T cell receptor beta chains follows, all from one sample in a study of shared clonotypes between healthy human individuals. Clones were read by immunoSEQ multiplex PCR, and TCRdb kept only the in-frame ones, dropping some. The sample lists roughly 2.1 million clones, more than 85% occurring once. Sequencing was done on a sample of naive CD8+ T cells from PBMCs. These receptor sequences come from a man aged 18 to 30 in good health. Some clones in this sample may be carry-over from other donors' samples. Both conserved end residues are part of each CDR3. A D gene is named only where the DNA matches it firmly.

J gene,D gene,V gene,CDR3 DNA,CDR3 protein
TRBJ1-1,.,TRBV6-5,TGTGCCAGCAACCTAGGCGGGGGGCGAACTGAAGCTTTCTTT,CASNLGGGRTEAFF
TRBJ2-7,.,TRBV28,TGTGCCAGCAGTCCACGACAACCCCGACGCGAGCAGTACTTC,CASSPRQPRREQYF
TRBJ2-3,.,TRBV7-8,TGTGCCAGCAGCCCCGCGGTGGGTCCAGATACGCAGTATTTT,CASSPAVGPDTQYF
TRBJ2-7,.,TRBV4-1,TGCGCCAGCAGCCTTAAACAGACACAGACTGACGAGCAGTACTTC,CASSLKQTQTDEQYF
TRBJ2-1,TRBD2,TRBV28,TGTGCCAGCAGTTTAGTAGTGGGAGGGGAAACCTTTCCCGACAATGAGCAGTTCTTC,CASSLVVGGETFPDNEQFF
TRBJ2-7,.,TRBV14,TGTGCCAGCAGCCTCAAGGCGGGATGGCCCTACGAGCAGTACTTC,CASSLKAGWPYEQYF
TRBJ2-3,.,TRBV4-3,TGCGCCAGCAGCCAAGACGGCTACCACACAGATACGCAGTATTTT,CASSQDGYHTDTQYF
TRBJ1-3,.,TRBV4-1,TGCGCCAGCAGCCAAGATCGGACAGCCCACTCTGGAAACACCATATATTTT,CASSQDRTAHSGNTIYF
TRBJ1-5,TRBD1,TRBV27,TGTGCCAGCAGTTCAGGGGGACCCCAGCATTTT,CASSSGGPQHF
TRBJ1-1,.,TRBV6-4,TGTGCCAGCAGTGACTCAGTTAACACTGAAGCTTTCTTT,CASSDSVNTEAFF
TRBJ1-1,.,TRBV9,TGTGCCAGCAGCGTGCGGACAGAACACACTGAAGCTTTCTTT,CASSVRTEHTEAFF
TRBJ1-5,.,TRBV15,TGTGCCACCAGCAGAGATGGTGAGAGCAATCAGCCCCAGCATTTT,CATSRDGESNQPQHF
TRBJ2-7,TRBD2,TRBV28,TGTGCCAGCACTTCGGGGGGGACGACCTACGAGCAGTACTTC,CASTSGGTTYEQYF
TRBJ2-2,.,TRBV6-5,TGTGCCAGCGGACTGCCTCCCGGGGAGCTGTTTTTT,CASGLPPGELFF
TRBJ2-5,TRBD2,TRBV30,TGTGCCTGTACCCTAGCGGGAGGGCCTGGAGAGACCCAGTACTTC,CACTLAGGPGETQYF
TRBJ2-3,TRBD2,TRBV5-1,TGCGCCAGCAGCCCCGGGACTAGCGGCGGAGATACGCAGTATTTT,CASSPGTSGGDTQYF